A single sample gave rise to the 30 T cell receptor beta chains below, sequenced in a study of blood T cell repertoires in COVID-19. Only in-frame clones appear in the TCRdb table, and some are missing; sequencing was by immunoSEQ multiplex PCR. The sample consists of 90,000 to 150,000 clones, about two thirds of them appearing once. Sequencing was performed on peripheral blood. The receptor set was obtained from a human donor with acute or convalescent COVID-19. The donor label of this sample is uncertain.

This chain uses TRBV7-9 with TRBJ1-3; D might be TRBD1 (6 bases). The CDR3 has 18 amino acids. V dropped 0 bases and J dropped 0 bases, with 15 bases sitting between them. Looked up from germline, CDR1 is SEHNR and CDR2 is FQNEAQ (reference sequence). Here the CDR3 reads CASSLARGGGVSGNTIYF. The CDR3 DNA is TGTGCCAGCAGCTTAGCCCGTGGGGGGGGCGTCTCTGGAAACACCATATATTTT. Looking up the rest from reference TRBV7-9 and TRBJ1-3 gives the full variable domain: DTGVSQNPRHKITKRGQNVTFRCDPISEHNRLYWYRQTLGQGPEFLTYFQNEAQLEKSRLLSDRFSAERPKGSFSTLEIQRTEQGDSAMYLCASSLARGGGVSGNTIYFGEGSWLTVV.

The V call is TRBV7-9, the J call TRBJ1-1; the match to TRBD1 covers 7 bases. Germline CDR1 reads SEHNR; CDR2 reads FQNEAQ (reference sequence). The CDR3 runs 13 residues. The junction had 2 bases not matched to a gene; V was cut back by 6 bases and J by 1 base. The CDR3, as DNA: TGTGCCAGCAGAGGACAGGCGAACACTGAAGCTTTCTTT. It is translated as CASRGQANTEAFF.

The chain links TRBV3-1 (or the pseudogene TRBV3-2) to TRBJ2-3; 13 nucleotides align to TRBD2. Trimming cost V 5 bases and J 6 bases; bases outside gene matches: 2. The CDR3 sequence is 14 residues long. Per the germline V gene, CDR1 is LGHDT and CDR2 is YNNKEL (reference sequence). CDR3 region: CASSETSGGDTQYF. CDR3 nucleotide sequence: TGTGCCAGCAGCGAGACTAGCGGGGGGGATACGCAGTATTTT.

This clone appeared a single time. The J gene is TRBJ1-1, the V gene TRBV28; D perhaps matches TRBD1 (6 bases). The germline V and J ends were trimmed by 7 bases and 4 bases, with 16 bases remaining between them. The CDR3 loop spans 14 amino acids. Looked up from germline, CDR1 is MDHEN and CDR2 is SYDVKM. For the CDR3, the DNA is TGTGCCAGCACCGTGCTGGGGGCCAGCACTGAAGCTTTCTTT. Protein product: CASTVLGASTEAFF. The full variable domain, its missing parts supplied by reference TRBV28 and TRBJ1-1, is DVKVTQSSRYLVKRTGEKVFLECVQDMDHENMFWYRQDPGLGLRLIYFSYDVKMKEKGDIPEGYSVSREKKERFSLILESASTNQTSMYLCASTVLGASTEAFFGQGTRLTVV.

V usage is TRBV24-1 and J usage is TRBJ2-5; 10 bases are a match to TRBD2. Trimming removed 3 bases from V and 5 bases from J; junction bases left unmatched: 8. Germline CDR1 KGHDR, CDR2 SFDVKD. The CDR3 is 16 residues long. CDR3 residues: CATSDPGTSGAETQYF. Here the CDR3 DNA reads TGTGCCACCAGTGATCCAGGTACTAGCGGGGCTGAGACCCAGTACTTC.

The genes are TRBV28 and TRBJ2-2, with 12 positions matching TRBD1. Germline lookup yields CDR1 MDHEN and CDR2 SYDVKM. With V trimmed by 6 bases and J by 8 bases, 10 bases remained unmatched. This CDR3 has 16 residues. The CDR3 DNA reads TGTGCCAGCAGCTCCGGGACAGGGGGCGGTCTTGGGGAGCTGTTTTTT. Protein: CASSSGTGGGLGELFF.

In nucleotides, the CDR3 is TGTGCCATCAGCCCACAGGGGGGAGTCTCTGGGGCCAACGTCCTGACTTTC. Translated: CAISPQGGVSGANVLTF. V usage is TRBV10-3 and J usage is TRBJ2-6, with 8 bases identical to TRBD1. J lost 0 bases, V lost 6 bases, and 7 bases had no gene match. The CDR3 contains 17 residues. Germline values: CDR1 ENHRY, CDR2 SYGVKD.

The chain has TRBV4-1 and TRBJ1-4, with 9 bases fitting TRBD1. The V gene end was trimmed by 2 bases and the J gene end by 12 bases; junction bases not matched to a gene: 7. From germline, CDR1 is MGHRA and CDR2 YSYEKL. The CDR3 spans 14 residues. This CDR3 reads CASSQSGTGMELFF. The CDR3 coding sequence is TGCGCCAGCAGCCAATCCGGGACAGGGATGGAACTGTTTTTT.

This chain connects TRBV19 to TRBJ1-2; 7 bases are a match to TRBD1. The V segment lost 6 bases and the J segment 5 bases; nucleotides outside the gene matches: 15. CDR1 is LNHDA, CDR2 SQIVND, per germline (reference sequence). CDR3 size: 16 residues. CDR3 bases: TGTGCCAGTAGCCCGGACAGGAGCTCAAGATTATATGGCTACACCTTC. It translates to CASSPDRSSRLYGYTF. Supplemented by reference TRBV19 and TRBJ1-2, the full variable domain reads DGGITQSPKYLFRKEGQNVTLSCEQNLNHDAMYWYRQDPGQGLRLIYYSQIVNDFQKGDIAEGYSVSREKKESFPLTVTSAQKNPTAFYLCASSPDRSSRLYGYTFGSGTRLTVV.

V is TRBV5-8 and J is TRBJ1-2; D is possibly TRBD1 (5 bases). The CDR3 is 16 residues long. V gave up 3 bases and J gave up 2 bases, with 17 bases separating them. CDR1 and CDR2 (germline): SGHTS, YDEGEE. As DNA, the CDR3 is TGTGCCAGCAGCTCAAAAACCGCGGGGCGCAACTATGGCTACACCTTC. Its translation is CASSSKTAGRNYGYTF.

The chain couples TRBV15 to TRBJ2-3, with D possibly being TRBD2 (6 bases). With 0 bases removed from V and 4 bases from J, the gap between germline ends came to 8 bases. This CDR3 is built from 14 residues. CDR1 LNHNV and CDR2 YYDKDF come from the germline V gene (reference sequence). The CDR3 here is CATSRDGGSDTQYF. In DNA, the CDR3 is TGTGCCACCAGCAGAGATGGGGGGTCAGATACGCAGTATTTT.

This clone has more than one count but fewer than ten. The chain combines TRBV7-2 with TRBJ2-2; D remains ambiguous. The CDR3 runs 15 residues. V dropped 2 bases and J dropped 2 bases, with 9 bases sitting between them. CDR1 SGHTA and CDR2 FQGNSA come from the germline V gene. As DNA, the CDR3 is TGTGCCAGCAGCTTACGGAGTCCTAACACCGGGGAGCTGTTTTTT. Protein sequence: CASSLRSPNTGELFF.

The rearrangement joins TRBV6-1 to TRBJ1-5, with TRBD1 matching 7 bases. J gave up 4 bases and V 2 bases, and 5 bases lay outside the gene matches. The CDR3 spans 15 residues. Germline CDR1 reads MNHNS; CDR2 reads SASEGT. The CDR3: CASSEPGQSNQPQHF. The CDR3 coding sequence is TGTGCCAGCAGTGAACCGGGACAGTCGAATCAGCCCCAGCATTTT.

The DNA for the CDR3 is TGTGCCAGCAGTGGACTAACCCGGGGGGATACGCAGTATTTT. Protein: CASSGLTRGDTQYF. The chain couples TRBV25-1 to TRBJ2-3, with D tentatively TRBD2 (6 bases). Germline V CDR1 and CDR2: MGHDK, SYGVNS. The CDR3 is 14 amino acids. Trimming shortened V by 4 bases and J by 6 bases, and 14 bases separated the two germline ends. The entire variable domain, with the rest obtained from reference TRBV25-1 and TRBJ2-3, is as follows: EADIYQTPRYLVIGTGKKITLECSQTMGHDKMYWYQQDPGMELHLIHYSYGVNSTEKGDLSSESTVSRIRTEHFPLTLESARPSHTSQYLCASSGLTRGDTQYFGPGTRLTVL.

This chain connects TRBV19 to TRBJ1-5, with D maybe TRBD1 (5 bases). V was cut by 1 base and J by 5 bases, with 6 bases left in between. Germline values: CDR1 LNHDA, CDR2 SQIVND (reference sequence). The CDR3 is 13 residues long. This CDR3 reads CASSIVRDQPQHF. The CDR3 nucleotides read TGTGCCAGTAGTATAGTCAGGGATCAGCCCCAGCATTTT.

The chain is built from TRBV6-5 and TRBJ2-7; 8 positions match TRBD1. The V gene end was trimmed by 8 bases and the J gene end by 5 bases; junction bases not matched to a gene: 8. Germline CDR1 is MNHEY and CDR2 is SVGAGI. This CDR3 has 13 residues. The CDR3 reads CASSGQAQDEQYV. CDR3 nucleotides: TGTGCCAGCTCGGGACAGGCACAGGACGAGCAGTACGTC.

Only one count was recorded for this clone. The chain has TRBV25-1 and TRBJ1-2; D is possibly TRBD1 (5 bases). Germline V gives CDR1 MGHDK, CDR2 SYGVNS. Trimming stripped 3 bases from V and 2 bases from J, with 13 bases between. The CDR3 extends over 15 amino acids. CDR3 in amino acids: CASSEAKGQNYGYTF. CDR3 nucleotides: TGTGCCAGCAGTGAGGCGAAGGGGCAGAACTATGGCTACACCTTC.

The CDR3 DNA follows: TGTGCCACCACCAAAACAATAACTGGGGCCAACGTCCTGACTTTC. It codes for CATTKTITGANVLTF. This chain joins TRBV24-1 and TRBJ2-6; D not resolved. The CDR3 spans 15 residues. Trimming stripped 8 bases from V and 2 bases from J, with 12 bases between. Germline lookup yields CDR1 KGHDR and CDR2 SFDVKD.

V usage is TRBV12-3 or TRBV12-4 and J usage is TRBJ2-7; TRBD1 matches 7 bases. This CDR3 contains 13 residues. V dropped 5 bases and J dropped 2; count of bases not matched to a gene: 3. The CDR3 DNA reads TGTGCCAGCAGTCTAGGGGGCACCTACGAGCAGTACTTC. This encodes CASSLGGTYEQYF.

The V call is TRBV5-1, the J call TRBJ2-6; D possibly corresponds to TRBD2 (6 bases). Between the trimmed V and J ends, which lost 1 base and 4 bases, there was a span of 18 bases. This CDR3 comprises 18 residues. Germline CDR1 is SGHRS and CDR2 is YFSETQ. CDR3 in amino acids: CASSLKGTGLGGANVLTF. The CDR3 nucleotides read TGCGCCAGCAGCTTGAAAGGGACTGGATTGGGAGGGGCCAACGTCCTGACTTTC.

In its sample, this clone was seen a few times. The chain combines TRBV6-1 with TRBJ1-2, with 10 positions matching TRBD1. The V gene end was trimmed by 2 bases and the J gene end by 4 bases; junction bases not matched to a gene: 4. The CDR3 has 15 residues. Germline V gives CDR1 MNHNS, CDR2 SASEGT. This CDR3 reads CASSEMGQGIYGYTF. The CDR3 DNA reads as TGTGCCAGCAGTGAAATGGGACAGGGGATCTATGGCTACACCTTC.

The chain employs TRBV5-1 and TRBJ2-5, with D tentatively TRBD2 (5 bases). Looked up from germline, CDR1 is SGHRS and CDR2 is YFSETQ. Trimming cost V 7 bases and J 4 bases, with 17 bases left between them. The CDR3 loop spans 14 amino acids. CDR3 coding DNA: TGCGCCAGCCAACGACGGGCGGGCTCAGAGACCCAGTACTTC. Amino acids: CASQRRAGSETQYF.

This chain links TRBV28 with TRBJ2-2; D remains ambiguous. V dropped 5 bases and J dropped 9 bases, with 13 bases sitting between them. The CDR3 length is 13 residues. Germline lookup yields CDR1 MDHEN and CDR2 SYDVKM. CDR3 region: CASSAWSRRELFF. The CDR3 nucleotides read TGTGCCAGCAGTGCCTGGTCGCGCCGGGAGCTGTTTTTT.

The sample holds a few counts of this clone. The chain links TRBV3-1 (or the pseudogene TRBV3-2) to TRBJ2-6; D remains ambiguous. CDR3 length equals 16 residues. The germline V gene encodes CDR1 LGHDT and CDR2 YNNKEL (reference sequence). V was cut by 0 bases and J by 2 bases, with 8 bases left in between. The CDR3 here is CASSQDLITGANVLTF. The CDR3 bases are TGTGCCAGCAGCCAAGACCTTATTACTGGGGCCAACGTCCTGACTTTC.

This clone was seen only once. This chain joins TRBV5-1 and TRBJ2-3; 8 nucleotides match TRBD2. The trim removed 4 bases at V and 3 bases at J, leaving 7 bases unmatched. Germline V gene lookup returns CDR1 SGHRS and CDR2 YFSETQ. The CDR3 length is 15 residues. CDR3 DNA: TGCGCCAGCAGCCGGTCCAGCGGGGGAACAGATACGCAGTATTTT. Its protein is CASSRSSGGTDTQYF.

This clone has only a few counts. The chain links TRBV7-9 to TRBJ1-5; D gene uncertain. Germline V CDR1 and CDR2: SEHNR, FQNEAQ (reference sequence). The ends were cut back, 5 bases at V and 3 bases at J, with 17 bases in the middle. The CDR3 covers 16 residues. CDR3: CASSPDTHGNNQPQHF. The CDR3 region has the DNA TGTGCCAGCAGCCCAGATACACACGGGAACAATCAGCCCCAGCATTTT.

This chain uses TRBV5-6 with TRBJ1-6; D remains ambiguous. Germline V gene lookup returns CDR1 SGHDT and CDR2 YYEEEE. The CDR3 is made up of 16 amino acids. The V end lost 2 bases, the J end lost 0 bases, and 9 bases lay between the germline ends. Here the CDR3 DNA reads TGTGCCAGCAGCTTCGTAGCGGGCTCCTATAATTCACCCCTCCACTTT. Translated, it gives CASSFVAGSYNSPLHF. Together with reference TRBV5-6 and TRBJ1-6, the CDR3 gives the full variable domain: DAGVTQSPTHLIKTRGQQVTLRCSPKSGHDTVSWYQQALGQGPQFIFQYYEEEERQRGNFPDRFSGHQFPNYSSELNVNALLLGDSALYLCASSFVAGSYNSPLHFGNGTRLTVT.

This clone occurred a few times. V gene TRBV12-5 combines with J gene TRBJ2-1; 10 bases are a match to TRBD2. The length of the CDR3 is 15 residues. Looked up from germline, CDR1 is LGHNT and CDR2 is FRNRAP. J gave up 10 bases and V 7 bases, and 13 bases lay outside the gene matches. The CDR3 coding sequence is TGTGCTAGTGCCTCAAGGGGACTAGCGAGATCCGAGCAGTTCTTC. Its translation is CASASRGLARSEQFF.

The V and J genes are TRBV5-4 and TRBJ2-3, with 11 nucleotides matching TRBD1. CDR1 and CDR2 from the germline V gene are SGHNT and YYREEE (reference sequence). The CDR3 is 17 residues long. The V segment lost 2 bases and the J segment 6 bases; nucleotides outside the gene matches: 11. The CDR3 region has the DNA TGTGCCAGCAGCTTACGGACAGGGGGCTCCCTGGTGGATACGCAGTATTTT. This encodes CASSLRTGGSLVDTQYF.

This clone was observed a few times. The V call is TRBV5-1, the J call TRBJ1-2; D is possibly TRBD1 (6 bases). The CDR3 totals 15 residues. V lost 3 bases and J lost 2, with 14 bases in between. Germline CDR1 SGHRS, CDR2 YFSETQ. The DNA for the CDR3 is TGCGCCAGCAGCTCGAAATTCCAGGGGAACTATGGCTACACCTTC. Protein product: CASSSKFQGNYGYTF.